Listed here are 20 T cell receptor beta chains from one sample, sequenced in a study of cytomegalovirus exposure and HLA in healthy donors. Both 60 Vbeta primers and 13 Jbeta primers went into the PCR. Clones were sequenced by immunoSEQ multiplex PCR, and TCRdb holds only the in-frame ones, with some missing. The data show roughly 48,000 clones, with around 72% seen just once and about 3.1% held by the top ten. Sequenced material: PBMCs. The source of these receptors is a young man in good health and CMV-seronegative.

For this clone: A read error may produce the germline difference seen at one junction end. This chain uses TRBV6-1 with TRBJ2-7; D might be TRBD2 (6 bases). CDR3 size: 15 residues. Germline lookup yields CDR1 MNHNS and CDR2 SASEGT. CDR3: CASTRSGEPGYDQYF. Written as DNA, the CDR3 is TGTGCCAGCACCCGGTCGGGGGAACCCGGGTACGACCAGTACTTC.

The rearrangement links TRBV4-1 to TRBJ1-5; D is unresolved. The CDR3 loop spans 16 amino acids. Trimming stripped 1 base from V and 0 bases from J, with 10 bases between. Germline CDR1 and CDR2: MGHRA and YSYEKL. The CDR3 protein is CASSQVPGNSNQPQHF. The DNA of the CDR3 is TGCGCCAGCAGCCAAGTTCCAGGAAATAGCAATCAGCCCCAGCATTTT.

This clone has just a few counts. The rearrangement links TRBV10-3 to TRBJ2-1, with 10 positions matching TRBD1. The V gene's germline CDR1 is ENHRY and CDR2 SYGVKD. V shed 10 bases, J shed 9 bases, and the junction held 9 bases outside the gene matches. The CDR3 totals 13 residues. CDR3 DNA: TGTGCCACCGCCGGGACAGGGGATGGTGAGCAGTTCTTC. It specifies CATAGTGDGEQFF.

This clone was counted a single time. This chain connects TRBV19 to TRBJ1-2; D is possibly TRBD1 (5 bases). Germline V lookup: CDR1 LNHDA, CDR2 SQIVND (reference sequence). Trimming cost V 6 bases and J 6 bases, with 11 bases left between them. This CDR3 has 12 amino acids. The CDR3 protein is CASRAGIDGYTF. CDR3 nucleotides: TGTGCCAGTAGAGCAGGGATTGATGGCTACACCTTC.

V gene TRBV15 combines with J gene TRBJ2-7; D is perhaps TRBD1 (6 bases). The V gene's germline CDR1 is LNHNV and CDR2 YYDKDF (reference sequence). V dropped 0 bases and J dropped 3 bases, with 12 bases sitting between them. The CDR3 runs to 15 residues. CDR3 bases: TGTGCCACCAGCAGAGAGGGGACACCCGTCTACGAGCAGTACTTC. Its protein product is CATSREGTPVYEQYF.

This clone was seen only a few times. This chain uses TRBV25-1 with TRBJ1-2; TRBD1 agrees at 8 bases. The CDR3 has 14 residues. With 5 bases clipped from V and 7 bases from J, the junction kept 9 bases outside the gene matches. The germline V gene has CDR1 MGHDK and CDR2 SYGVNS. The CDR3 bases are TGTGCCAGCAGTCCCGCGGACAGGGTTGGTGGCTACACCTTC. Protein: CASSPADRVGGYTF.

CDR3 residues: CASSPGWGVQYF. CDR3 coding DNA: TGTGCCAGCAGTCCAGGGTGGGGTGTCCAGTACTTC. The V call is TRBV6-6, the J call TRBJ2-5, with D possibly matching TRBD1 (5 bases). CDR1 is MNHNY, CDR2 SVGAGI, per germline (reference sequence). This CDR3 has 12 residues. V lost 5 bases and J 10 bases, leaving 14 bases between the germline ends.

The V and J genes are TRBV19 and TRBJ2-6; D is perhaps TRBD2 (6 bases). Trimming pared 11 bases from V and 4 bases from J, leaving 9 bases between. Germline V gene sequence: CDR1 LNHDA, CDR2 SQIVND (reference sequence). There are 12 residues in the CDR3. CDR3 sequence reads: CAGGSGANVLTF. The CDR3 DNA sequence: TGTGCCGGGGGGTCGGGGGCCAACGTCCTGACTTTC.

This rearrangement joins TRBV7-9 to TRBJ2-6; maybe TRBD1 (6 bases). Germline lookup yields CDR1 SEHNR and CDR2 FQNEAQ (reference sequence). V was cut by 5 bases and J by 2 bases, with 16 bases left in between. The length of the CDR3 is 17 residues. The CDR3, as DNA: TGTGCCAGCAGCCTTGACAGGAATTATCCTGGGGCCAACGTCCTGACTTTC. Residues: CASSLDRNYPGANVLTF.

This chain connects TRBV2 to TRBJ1-5, with TRBD1 matching 8 bases. The J segment lost 2 bases and the V segment lost 6 bases, leaving 0 bases of the junction unmatched. Germline CDR1 reads SNHLY; CDR2 reads FYNNEI. The CDR3 length is 13 residues. CDR3 region: CASRGQGNQPQHF. DNA of the CDR3: TGTGCCAGCAGGGGACAGGGCAATCAGCCCCAGCATTTT.

The chain employs TRBV5-1 and TRBJ2-7, with D perhaps matching TRBD1 (6 bases). The V gene's germline CDR1 is SGHRS and CDR2 YFSETQ. The CDR3 loop spans 13 amino acids. The ends were cut back, 5 bases at V and 4 bases at J, with 13 bases in the middle. In nucleotides, the CDR3 is TGCGCCAGCAGTTCCGGACAGAGATACGAGCAGTACTTC. It yields the protein CASSSGQRYEQYF.

The CDR3 nucleotides are TGTGCCAGCAGCCGACCCACAAGTGGGACAGGGGGCGTGCAGTACTTC. Its protein is CASSRPTSGTGGVQYF. This chain connects TRBV7-9 to TRBJ2-7; 12 positions agree with TRBD1. The CDR3 extends over 16 amino acids. The V and J ends lost 5 bases and 9 bases, in that order; junction bases with no gene match: 14. Germline lookup yields CDR1 SEHNR and CDR2 FQNEAQ (reference sequence).

The rearrangement links TRBV7-7 to TRBJ2-4, with D hard to call. The V and J ends lost 7 bases and 0 bases respectively, with 10 bases between them. Germline V lookup: CDR1 SSHAT, CDR2 FNYEAQ (reference sequence). The CDR3 runs to 14 residues. The DNA for the CDR3 is TGTGCCAGCACCCGAGCTTTAGCCAAAAACATTCAGTACTTC. It codes for CASTRALAKNIQYF.

The CDR3 DNA follows: TGTGCCAGTTCAGGGGACTCCTACGAGCAGTACTTC. Translated, it gives CASSGDSYEQYF. The chain couples TRBV27 to TRBJ2-7, with D perhaps TRBD1 (6 bases). CDR3 length: 12 residues. The germline V and J ends were trimmed by 9 bases and 0 bases, with 9 bases remaining between them. Per the germline V gene, CDR1 is MNHEY and CDR2 is SMNVEV (reference sequence).

This clone has just a few counts. V usage is TRBV28 and J usage is TRBJ1-1; no reliable D call. Germline CDR1 MDHEN, CDR2 SYDVKM. Trimming cost V 5 bases and J 10 bases, with 11 bases left between them. This CDR3 is 11 amino acids long. CDR3 residues: CASSKRFGAFF. In DNA, the CDR3 is TGTGCCAGCAGTAAGAGGTTCGGAGCTTTCTTT.

J is TRBJ1-6 and V is TRBV28; D might be TRBD1 (5 bases). The CDR3 contains 14 residues. V was pared by 7 bases and J by 7 bases, with 14 bases between. Germline assignment: CDR1 MDHEN and CDR2 SYDVKM. CDR3 amino acids: CASTVDSPNSPLHF. DNA of the CDR3: TGTGCCAGCACCGTAGACAGTCCAAATTCACCCCTCCACTTT. Drawing the rest from reference TRBV28 and TRBJ1-6, the complete variable domain is DVKVTQSSRYLVKRTGEKVFLECVQDMDHENMFWYRQDPGLGLRLIYFSYDVKMKEKGDIPEGYSVSREKKERFSLILESASTNQTSMYLCASTVDSPNSPLHFGNGTRLTVT.

V and J are TRBV5-1 and TRBJ1-6; D not resolved. V was clipped by 2 bases and J by 5 bases, with 8 bases between them. The CDR3 spans 14 residues. Per the germline V gene, CDR1 is SGHRS and CDR2 is YFSETQ. The CDR3 protein is CASSLSGDNSPLHF. The CDR3 DNA follows: TGCGCCAGCAGCTTAAGCGGTGATAATTCACCCCTCCACTTT.

The rearrangement uses TRBV5-4 and TRBJ1-2; D gene unclear. V shed 0 bases and J shed 7 bases, with 4 bases lying between them. Per the germline V gene, CDR1 is SGHNT and CDR2 is YYREEE (reference sequence). The CDR3 runs 11 residues. The CDR3, as DNA: TGTGCCAGCAGCTTGGACAGTGGCTACACCTTC. It codes for CASSLDSGYTF.

The rearrangement uses TRBV6-4 and TRBJ1-5; no definite D call. Germline CDR1 is MRHNA and CDR2 is SNTAGT. Trimming cost V 8 bases and J 0 bases, with 8 bases left between them. The length of the CDR3 is 13 residues. The CDR3 spells CASGEGSNQPQHF. The CDR3 DNA follows: TGTGCCAGCGGGGAGGGTAGCAATCAGCCCCAGCATTTT.

This rearrangement joins TRBV28 to TRBJ2-2, with 10 positions matching TRBD2. The ends lost 7 bases at V and 9 bases at J; junction bases unmatched: 11. Per the germline V gene, CDR1 is MDHEN and CDR2 is SYDVKM. This CDR3 is 15 amino acids long. As DNA, the CDR3 is TGTGCCAGCATGAGGTCCGGGACTAGCGCGAGGGAGCTGTTTTTT. Protein product: CASMRSGTSARELFF.